These T cell receptor beta chains were read from a single sample in a study of beta chain features in type 1 diabetes. Generated by immunoSEQ multiplex PCR, the TCRdb table keeps only in-frame clones and is missing some. The sample gives hundreds of thousands of clones, roughly an eighth of which show up once; 0.03% to 0.045% is in the top ten. The sequencing input was naive CD4+ T cells from blood. These receptors all stem from a man aged 18 to 30 with type 1 diabetes. CDR3s include the opening cysteine and the closing phenylalanine or tryptophan. The order of the fields is J gene, clone size, V gene, D gene, CDR3 DNA, CDR3 protein. The D gene is left open where the match is weak. For some rows the clone size is stated as once, few or many, or as a class when expanded; others skip it.

j_call: TRBJ1-5; clone_size: .; v_call: TRBV5-6; d_call: .; cdr3_nt: TGTGCCAGCAGCCCCCGGGGCAGTAGCAATCAGCCCCAGCATTTT; cdr3_aa: CASSPRGSSNQPQHF
j_call: TRBJ2-1; clone_size: few; v_call: TRBV6-5; d_call: TRBD2; cdr3_nt: TGTGCCAGCAGTTACTCCACTAGCGGGAGGGCCGAGTTCTTC; cdr3_aa: CASSYSTSGRAEFF
j_call: TRBJ1-5; clone_size: few; v_call: TRBV6-5; d_call: .; cdr3_nt: TGTGCCAGCAGTTACATGGGGTGGGATCAGCCCCAGCATTTT; cdr3_aa: CASSYMGWDQPQHF
j_call: TRBJ2-1; clone_size: .; v_call: TRBV7-2; d_call: .; cdr3_nt: TGTGCCAGCAGCTCTTCTCGCGGGGTTAGGAGGAATGAGCAGTTCTTC; cdr3_aa: CASSSSRGVRRNEQFF
j_call: TRBJ2-1; clone_size: .; v_call: TRBV6-1; d_call: .; cdr3_nt: TGTGCCAGTAACTCAGGGTCCTCCTACAATGAGCAGTTCTTC; cdr3_aa: CASNSGSSYNEQFF
j_call: TRBJ1-6; clone_size: .; v_call: TRBV18; d_call: .; cdr3_nt: TGTGCCAGCTCACTACAGGATTCACCCCTCCACTTT; cdr3_aa: CASSLQDSPLHF
j_call: TRBJ1-2; clone_size: few; v_call: TRBV30; d_call: .; cdr3_nt: TGTGCCTGGACCAATACTCTCCCTCCTTACGAGGGCTACACCTTC; cdr3_aa: CAWTNTLPPYEGYTF
j_call: TRBJ2-1; clone_size: few; v_call: TRBV7-7; d_call: TRBD2; cdr3_nt: TGTGCTAGCAGCCAGAGCGGGGGGCTTTACAATGAGCAGTTCTTC; cdr3_aa: CASSQSGGLYNEQFF
j_call: TRBJ1-3; clone_size: .; v_call: TRBV2; d_call: TRBD1; cdr3_nt: TGTGCCAGCAGAGCTACAGGGGGCTCTGGAAACACCATATATTTT; cdr3_aa: CASRATGGSGNTIYF
j_call: TRBJ2-3; clone_size: .; v_call: TRBV6-1; d_call: .; cdr3_nt: TGTGCCAGCAGTTTTAGCGGATACCGCGATACGCAGTATTTT; cdr3_aa: CASSFSGYRDTQYF
j_call: TRBJ2-3; clone_size: .; v_call: TRBV10-3; d_call: .; cdr3_nt: TGTGCCATCAGTCCCGGGACTGGCCAACTCACAGATACGCAGTATTTT; cdr3_aa: CAISPGTGQLTDTQYF
j_call: TRBJ1-6; clone_size: .; v_call: TRBV28; d_call: .; cdr3_nt: TGTGCCAGCAGTTCCTTCATTTCACCCCTCCACTTT; cdr3_aa: CASSSFISPLHF
j_call: TRBJ2-2; clone_size: .; v_call: TRBV11-3; d_call: TRBD2; cdr3_nt: TGTGCCAGCAGCTTATTTCTGGGGGTAGCGGGCGCGAACACCGGGGAGCTGTTTTTT; cdr3_aa: CASSLFLGVAGANTGELFF
j_call: TRBJ1-4; clone_size: .; v_call: TRBV7-9; d_call: .; cdr3_nt: TGTGCCAGCAGCTTAGTGGGGACGGTAAATGAAAAACTGTTTTTT; cdr3_aa: CASSLVGTVNEKLFF
j_call: TRBJ1-1; clone_size: few; v_call: TRBV14; d_call: .; cdr3_nt: TGTGCCAGCAGCCCGTTCGGTGGGGGAGCTTTCTTT; cdr3_aa: CASSPFGGGAFF
j_call: TRBJ1-2; clone_size: .; v_call: TRBV5-6; d_call: .; cdr3_nt: TGTGCCAGCAGCTGGGACGGAAACTATGGCTACACCTTC; cdr3_aa: CASSWDGNYGYTF
j_call: TRBJ1-1; clone_size: .; v_call: TRBV29-1; d_call: TRBD1; cdr3_nt: TGCAGCGTAGACACGACAGGGTCTTTCGGTGAAGCTTTCTTT; cdr3_aa: CSVDTTGSFGEAFF
j_call: TRBJ1-5; clone_size: few; v_call: TRBV30; d_call: .; cdr3_nt: TGTGCCTGGAGGGAACCGGGTCCTAATCGGCCCCAGCATTTT; cdr3_aa: CAWREPGPNRPQHF